The rows below give T cell receptor beta chains drawn from one sample of a study of CD8+ T cells in alopecia areata. Here immunoSEQ multiplex PCR was the method, and the copy in TCRdb shows in-frame clones only, minus some. The sample has about 210,000 clones, 50% to 75% seen once. The sample here was CD4+ T cells sorted from blood, taken at week 4, from a patient treated with tofacitinib. These receptors originate from a human donor with alopecia areata. Both conserved end residues are part of each CDR3. A D gene is named only where the DNA matches it firmly. Some rows have no size entry. The others give once, few or many, or a class for an expanded clone.

.	TRBJ2-3	TRBV29-1	.	TGCAGCGTTTCTCAAGGCCAGAACACAGATACGCAGTATTTT	CSVSQGQNTDTQYF
.	TRBJ2-3	TRBV7-2	.	TGTGCCACCCGGACTGGGGTGGGTTCAGATACGCAGTATTTT	CATRTGVGSDTQYF
few	TRBJ2-4	TRBV29-1	.	TGCAGCGTTGAACGGCTAGCCAAAAACATTCAGTACTTC	CSVERLAKNIQYF
.	TRBJ1-5	TRBV7-9	TRBD1	TGTGCCAGCAGCAGACGGGACAGGGTAAACAATCAGCCCCAGCATTTT	CASSRRDRVNNQPQHF
few	TRBJ2-1	TRBV29-1	.	TGCAGCGTTGACGGGGGGCGTGGCAATGAGCAGTTCTTC	CSVDGGRGNEQFF
few	TRBJ1-5	TRBV23-1	.	TGCGCCAGCAATCCACACACAGGGAATAGCAATCAGCCCCAGCATTTT	CASNPHTGNSNQPQHF
.	TRBJ2-7	TRBV5-6	.	TGTGCCAGCAGCTTGGCTCGGGGAATCTCCTACGAGCAGTACTTC	CASSLARGISYEQYF
few	TRBJ2-1	TRBV6-1	.	TGTGCCAGCAGCAATAGCGGACTCGGTGAGCAGTTCTTC	CASSNSGLGEQFF
.	TRBJ1-5	TRBV2	.	TGTGCCAGCGTCGGGGTATCGGAACAGCCCCAGCATTTT	CASVGVSEQPQHF
few	TRBJ2-5	TRBV7-2	.	TGTGCCAGCAGCTTAGGGGGTAACCAAGAGACCCAGTACTTC	CASSLGGNQETQYF
few	TRBJ2-3	TRBV30	TRBD2	TGTGCCTCAACAGCGGGGAGCACAGATACGCAGTATTTT	CASTAGSTDTQYF
.	TRBJ1-1	TRBV30	.	TGTGCCTGGAGTGTAGGGGGTTTGAGGACTGAAGCTTTCTTT	CAWSVGGLRTEAFF
.	TRBJ2-5	TRBV2	TRBD2	TGTGCCAGCAGACCAGGGACTAGCGGGACCCAAGAGACCCAGTACTTC	CASRPGTSGTQETQYF
once	TRBJ1-1	TRBV29-1	.	TGCAGCGTTGAAAGGGGTGTAGGGAACACTGAAGCTTTCTTT	CSVERGVGNTEAFF
.	TRBJ2-2	TRBV30	.	TGTGCCTGGAGGGTGACAGGCGCGACCGGGGAGCTGTTTTTT	CAWRVTGATGELFF
.	TRBJ2-5	TRBV2	.	TGTGCCAGCAGCGCGGCACGCCAAGAGACCCAGTACTTC	CASSAARQETQYF
.	TRBJ2-3	TRBV15	.	TGTGCCACCAGCAGAGAGGTCAGAGCCGATACGCAGTATTTT	CATSREVRADTQYF
.	TRBJ2-3	TRBV2	.	TGTGCCAGCAGTTTTGGGGGGCCCCCCCAGTATTTT	CASSFGGPPQYF
.	TRBJ2-1	TRBV7-9	TRBD1	TGTGCCAGCAGCTTAGGGACAGGGGGCTACAATGGGCAGTTCTTC	CASSLGTGGYNGQFF
.	TRBJ2-1	TRBV2	TRBD1	TGTGCCAGCAGTGAAACAGGGGCCCTACCTAAGTTCTTC	CASSETGALPKFF
.	TRBJ1-6	TRBV4-3	.	TGCGCCAGCAGCCTTAGTACAGGGAATAATTCACCCCTCCACTTT	CASSLSTGNNSPLHF
.	TRBJ1-2	TRBV28	.	TGTGCCAGCAGTTTGCGTAACTATGGCTACACCTTC	CASSLRNYGYTF
.	TRBJ1-1	TRBV29-1	TRBD1	TGCAGCGTCCGGACAGGGCAGAAGAAAGCGGACACTGAAGCTTTCTTT	CSVRTGQKKADTEAFF
.	TRBJ1-2	TRBV7-2	.	TGTGCCAGCAGCTTAGGTCCGGGGATCTATGGCTACACCTTC	CASSLGPGIYGYTF